This record looks at one T cell receptor (beta chain) sequence and its context. The antigen is unknown. This CDR3 spans 15 amino acids. The V gene's germline CDR1 is LNHDA and CDR2 SQIVND (reference sequence). Trimming pared 11 bases from V and 4 bases from J, leaving 20 bases between. Some clones are missing from TCRdb's copy, which holds only in-frame ones; the method was immunoSEQ multiplex PCR. Seen here are 50,000 to 65,000 clones, approximately 88% observed once, and the top ten hold around 11%. The data were taken from a study of OX40 agonist ivuxolimab in advanced cancers. Whole-study context: Among those enrolled, mean age was about 58 years (range about 23 to 90) and 75% to 85% were male. Partial responses were achieved by three patients, one with hepatocellular carcinoma and two with cutaneous melanoma.

Study conclusions and caveats: CD4+ T cells averaged fewer expanded clones than CD8+ T cells.

This chain connects TRBV19 to TRBJ1-4; D remains ambiguous. This clonotype originated in an adult with an advanced solid tumor such as melanoma, head and neck, liver or kidney cancer. The material was CD4+ or CD8+ T cells sorted from blood, obtained in a trial of the OX40 agonist ivuxolimab. The CDR3 DNA reads TGTGCCTCCCTAAACCGGGGAGGGAATAATGAAAAACTGTTTTTT. Its protein is CASLNRGGNNEKLFF.